The 12 T cell receptor beta chains reported below all come from one sample, sequenced in a study of T-cell reconstitution after alpha-beta-depleted transplantation in children. Preparation of the TCRbeta library involved a method that used unique molecular identifiers. A single record per CDR3 protein comes from TCRdb applying MiXCR to the PCR reads. The table lists 150,000 to 200,000 distinct CDR3 sequences, approximately 6.8% of them singletons. This specimen consisted of PBMCs, obtained before TCRalphabeta/CD19-depleted stem cell transplant. The source of these receptors is a girl under two years old with combined immunodeficiency, due to receive a stem cell transplant.

The table lists this clonotype with many counts. The CDR3 DNA reads TGTGCCAGCAGTTACTCGAGTTACAATGAGCAGTTCTTC. Translating it yields CASSYSSYNEQFF. This chain joins TRBV6-6 and TRBJ2-1, with D unclear. Trimming removed 0 bases from V and 4 bases from J, with 4 bases in between. The CDR3 has 13 amino acids. The germline CDR1 and CDR2 sequences are MNHNY and SVGAGI (reference sequence).

This clonotype was found many times. This chain connects TRBV7-9 to TRBJ2-5; D may match TRBD1 or TRBD2 (6 bases each). Looked up from germline, CDR1 is SEHNR and CDR2 is FQNEAQ (reference sequence). The CDR3 has 15 residues. V was pared by 5 bases and J by 1 base, with 14 bases between. CDR3 nucleotides: TGTGCCAGCAGCCCAGCCCGGGGGCTCCAAGAGACCCAGTACTTC. It specifies CASSPARGLQETQYF. Combining the CDR3 with reference TRBV7-9 and TRBJ2-5 gives the whole variable domain DTGVSQNPRHKITKRGQNVTFRCDPISEHNRLYWYRQTLGQGPEFLTYFQNEAQLEKSRLLSDRFSAERPKGSFSTLEIQRTEQGDSAMYLCASSPARGLQETQYFGPGTRLLVL.

This clonotype was seen many times. The chain couples TRBV10-3 to TRBJ1-1; tentative D call: TRBD1 (5 bases). Germline loops: CDR1 ENHRY, CDR2 SYGVKD. The length of the CDR3 is 14 residues. Between the trimmed V and J ends, which lost 7 bases and 1 base, there was a span of 13 bases. The CDR3 DNA sequence: TGTGCCATCACCCGAGCAGGGCCGAACACTGAAGCTTTCTTT. This codes for CAITRAGPNTEAFF.

This clonotype was seen at least ten times. The V and J genes are TRBV28 and TRBJ2-7; TRBD2 aligns across 11 bases. The CDR3 extends over 16 amino acids. J lost 7 bases, V lost 3 bases, and 11 bases had no gene match. Germline CDR1 reads MDHEN; CDR2 reads SYDVKM. CDR3 loop: CASSFILTSGSGEQYF. CDR3 DNA sequence: TGTGCCAGCAGTTTCATTTTAACTAGCGGGAGCGGAGAGCAGTACTTC.

This clonotype was counted ten times or more. This chain connects TRBV29-1 to TRBJ2-1, with 9 bases lining up with TRBD1. CDR1 and CDR2 from the germline V gene are SQVTM and ANQGSEA. Trimming cost V 6 bases and J 1 base; bases outside gene matches: 7. This CDR3 has 15 residues. The CDR3, as DNA: TGCAGCGTCGAGACGACAGGGGGATCCTACAATGAGCAGTTCTTC. This sequence encodes CSVETTGGSYNEQFF.

Many counts were recorded for this clonotype. In DNA form, the CDR3 reads TGTGCCAGCTCTGGAAACACCATATATTTT. Its translation is CASSGNTIYF. The chain combines TRBV28 with TRBJ1-3; no definite D call. The CDR3 has 10 amino acids. Trimming stripped 8 bases from V and 1 base from J, with 0 bases between. Germline values: CDR1 MDHEN, CDR2 SYDVKM.

Ten or more counts support this clonotype. V is TRBV11-2 and J is TRBJ1-1; D is unclear. The germline V gene has CDR1 SGHAT and CDR2 FQNNGV. V was trimmed by 4 bases and J by 4 bases, leaving 22 bases between them. This CDR3 has 17 residues. The CDR3 reads CASSSTGMFIQVTEAFF. CDR3 sequence (DNA): TGTGCCAGCAGCTCAACGGGGATGTTTATTCAGGTCACTGAAGCTTTCTTT.

This clonotype was observed many times. The chain employs TRBV28 and TRBJ2-1, with 9 bases lining up with TRBD1. J lost 5 bases, V lost 5 bases, and 10 bases had no gene match. The CDR3 is made up of 16 amino acids. Germline lookup yields CDR1 MDHEN and CDR2 SYDVKM. The chain's CDR3 is CASSSAKGTGNNEQFF. CDR3 sequence (DNA): TGTGCCAGCAGTAGCGCAAAGGGGACAGGGAACAATGAGCAGTTCTTC.

The chain joins TRBV27 to TRBJ2-1; 11 positions match TRBD2. The CDR3 consists of 17 residues. The V gene's germline CDR1 is MNHEY and CDR2 SMNVEV (reference sequence). With 4 bases clipped from V and 4 bases from J, the junction kept 9 bases outside the gene matches. CDR3 DNA: TGTGCCAGCAGTTCACCCCAGACTAGCGGGACTTACAATGAGCAGTTCTTC. It codes for CASSSPQTSGTYNEQFF.

The chain employs TRBV12-3 or TRBV12-4 and TRBJ2-7, with 7 bases fitting TRBD1. V lost 5 bases to trimming and J lost 0 bases; unmatched junction nucleotides: 4. The CDR3 spans 14 residues. The CDR3 nucleotides read TGTGCCAGCAGTACAGGGGATAGCTCCTACGAGCAGTACTTC. It is translated as CASSTGDSSYEQYF.

This clonotype turned up a few times. The chain links TRBV15 to TRBJ2-7, with D possibly being TRBD1 or TRBD2 (5 bases each). Germline V gives CDR1 LNHNV, CDR2 YYDKDF (reference sequence). The CDR3 totals 16 residues. V lost 0 bases and J lost 3, with 15 bases in between. CDR3 nucleotides: TGTGCCACCAGCAGAGATAGAGGGGTCCCTCTCTACGAGCAGTACTTC. The encoded protein is CATSRDRGVPLYEQYF.

The sample holds many counts of this clonotype. The V gene is TRBV7-2, the J gene TRBJ2-3, with 9 bases lining up with TRBD1. CDR3 size: 15 residues. Germline V gene lookup returns CDR1 SGHTA and CDR2 FQGNSA. V shed 6 bases and J 2 bases; nucleotides not matched to a gene: 6. Here the CDR3 DNA reads TGTGCCAGCAGTTACAGGGGGCTCGCCACAGATACGCAGTATTTT. Protein product: CASSYRGLATDTQYF.